This is a list of T cell receptor beta chains from one sample in a study of regulatory T cells in long-lasting Graves disease. From the multiplex PCR reads, TCRdb called clonotypes with MiXCR, one entry per CDR3 protein. The sample contains 400,000 to 500,000 distinct CDR3 sequences, 16% of which appear only once. Another study also made use of these data, one on T cells in Graves' hyperthyroidism and ophthalmopathy.

The source was peripheral blood mononuclear cells (PBMCs), collected at new diagnosis, from a patient treated with antithyroid drugs. The source of these receptors is a woman aged 25 to 45 with Graves disease. CDR3s include the opening cysteine and the closing phenylalanine or tryptophan. A D gene is named only where the DNA matches it firmly. Size tells how often a clone was seen (once, few, many) or the class of an expanded clone, and some rows leave it out.

d_call	v_call	clone_size	cdr3_length	j_call	cdr3_nt	cdr3_aa
TRBD2	TRBV11-2	many	14	TRBJ2-1	TGTGCCAGCAGCTTCCAGCGGGAGTTTATTGAGCAGTTCTTC	CASSFQREFIEQFF
TRBD1	TRBV3-1	few	15	TRBJ2-4	TGTGCCAGCAGTCAACTCGGGACAGGGTTTCGCATTCAGTACTTC	CASSQLGTGFRIQYF
NA	TRBV24-1	many	14	TRBJ2-3	TGTGCCACCAGCGACAGACCCAGCACAGATACGCAGTATTTT	CATSDRPSTDTQYF
NA	TRBV19	many	14	TRBJ2-2	TGTGCCAGTAGGAGGCTAACCGGGGCCGGGGAGCTGTTTTTT	CASRRLTGAGELFF
NA	TRBV5-1	few	13	TRBJ2-7	TGCGCCAGCAGTATCGGGTATGTCAGCGAGCAGTACTTC	CASSIGYVSEQYF
TRBD2	TRBV12-3/TRBV12-4	many	14	TRBJ2-3	TGTGCCAGCAAGTTAGCGGGGAGCACAGATACGCAGTATTTT	CASKLAGSTDTQYF
TRBD2	TRBV9	NA	16	TRBJ2-3	TGTGCCAGCAGCGTAGGACGGGAGGGGCGCACAGATACGCAGTATTTT	CASSVGREGRTDTQYF
TRBD1	TRBV4-1	NA	15	TRBJ1-5	TGCGCCAGCAGCCAAAACAGGGGAATCGCTCAGCCCCAGCATTTT	CASSQNRGIAQPQHF
NA	TRBV7-3	NA	13	TRBJ2-2	TGTGCCAGCCAGCGGACTAACACCGGGGAGCTGTTTTTT	CASQRTNTGELFF
NA	TRBV4-3	NA	14	TRBJ2-7	TGCGCCAGCAGCCAAGGAAGCGCGTTCTACGAGCAGTACTTC	CASSQGSAFYEQYF
NA	TRBV2	few	12	TRBJ1-5	TGTGCCAGCAGTCTGGTCTATCAGCCCCAGCATTTT	CASSLVYQPQHF
NA	TRBV18	NA	16	TRBJ2-1	TGTGCCAGCTCACCACCGGTAGAGCGGGCCTACAATGAGCAGTTCTTC	CASSPPVERAYNEQFF
TRBD2	TRBV6-1	NA	15	TRBJ2-1	TGTGCCAGCAGTGACGGGGCGGGAGGGCCGAATGAGCAGTTCTTC	CASSDGAGGPNEQFF
NA	TRBV30	many	12	TRBJ2-1	TGTGCCTGGAGTTTCTCCTACAATGAGCAGTTCTTC	CAWSFSYNEQFF
NA	TRBV4-3	many	13	TRBJ2-1	TGCGCCAGCAGACTGGTGGGTGGAAATGAGCAGTTCTTC	CASRLVGGNEQFF
NA	TRBV7-9	many	12	TRBJ1-1	TGTGCCAGCAGCTTACTTTCACATGAAGCTTTCTTT	CASSLLSHEAFF
TRBD1	TRBV25-1	NA	19	TRBJ1-6	TGTGCCAGCAGTGCGGGGACAGCGAGACTTTTCTCCTATAATTCACCCCTCCACTTT	CASSAGTARLFSYNSPLHF
TRBD2	TRBV7-2	many	15	TRBJ2-5	TGTGCCAGCAGCTTTGGGACTAGCGGGAGTCAGACCCAGTACTTC	CASSFGTSGSQTQYF
NA	TRBV2	many	10	TRBJ2-7	TGTGCCAGCAGTGAAGGTCAGGAGTACTTC	CASSEGQEYF
NA	TRBV12-3/TRBV12-4	NA	16	TRBJ2-2	TGTGCCAGCAGTTTCCTTAGCGGACCGAACACCGGGGAGCTGTTTTTT	CASSFLSGPNTGELFF
NA	TRBV20-1	NA	17	TRBJ2-7	TGCAGTGCTAGAGAGGATTTCTGGAGTATGGCTGACTACGAGCAGTACTTC	CSAREDFWSMADYEQYF
NA	TRBV15	few	14	TRBJ2-3	TGTGCCACCAGCAGAGAGAAAGGCCCAGATACGCAGTATTTT	CATSREKGPDTQYF
NA	TRBV27	many	13	TRBJ2-7	TGTGCCAGCAGGGGCAGACAAACCTACGAGCAGTACTTC	CASRGRQTYEQYF
TRBD2	TRBV7-3	many	16	TRBJ2-5	TGTGCCAGCACCGAGACTAGCGGGAGGTTGAAAGAGACCCAGTACTTC	CASTETSGRLKETQYF
NA	TRBV7-2	NA	15	TRBJ2-7	TGTGCCAGCAGCTTAGCTGGACTACTGACCTACGAGCAATACTTC	CASSLAGLLTYEQYF
NA	TRBV5-1	few	13	TRBJ2-4	TGTGCCAGCAACAAGGGGGGGGGAAACATTCAGTACTTC	CASNKGGGNIQYF
NA	TRBV5-5	many	13	TRBJ1-2	TGTGCCAGCAGCCTACGGACACTCTATGGCTACACCTTC	CASSLRTLYGYTF
NA	TRBV19	NA	13	TRBJ2-1	TGTGCCAGTAGAGACTCGCTCTACAATGAGCAGTTCTTC	CASRDSLYNEQFF
NA	TRBV7-9	few	13	TRBJ1-2	TGTGCCAGCAGCGCGGACGGCGGGTATGGCTACACCTTC	CASSADGGYGYTF
NA	TRBV9	NA	14	TRBJ1-2	TGTGCCGGCAGCCCATTACAAGCCCCGTATGGCTACACCTTC	CAGSPLQAPYGYTF
NA	TRBV11-2	many	12	TRBJ2-1	TGTGCCAGCAGCCAATCCTACAATGAGCAGTTCTTC	CASSQSYNEQFF
NA	TRBV5-1	few	14	TRBJ1-1	TGCGCCGGCAGCTCCCAGGGTGGGAACACTGAAGCTTTCTTT	CAGSSQGGNTEAFF
NA	TRBV6-9	few	15	TRBJ1-4	TGTGCCAGCAGTTACCTACAGGGAACTAATGAAAAACTGTTTTTT	CASSYLQGTNEKLFF
NA	TRBV19	NA	15	TRBJ1-3	TGTGCCAGTACCCATAGGTCCGGGTCTGGAAACACCATATATTTT	CASTHRSGSGNTIYF
NA	TRBV2	few	15	TRBJ2-1	TGTGCCAGCAGCCGAACGGGGCGGGGTACGGTTGAGCAGTTCTTC	CASSRTGRGTVEQFF
NA	TRBV4-2	few	13	TRBJ2-7	TGTGCCAGCAGCCAAGCCATAGTCTACGAGCAGTACTTC	CASSQAIVYEQYF
TRBD1	TRBV6-9	NA	16	TRBJ2-2	TGTGCCAGCAGTTGGGACAGTGCATCGAACACCGGGGAGCTGTTTTTT	CASSWDSASNTGELFF
NA	TRBV28	many	15	TRBJ1-6	TGTGCCAGCAGTTTATGGGGGTCCTCCGGTTCACCCCTCCACTTT	CASSLWGSSGSPLHF
TRBD1	TRBV7-2	many	18	TRBJ1-2	TGTGCCAGCAGCTTAGGCCTTGACAGGGGGCTAGGTCTGGGTGGCTACACCTTC	CASSLGLDRGLGLGGYTF
NA	TRBV28	many	17	TRBJ2-7	TGTGCCAGCAGTTTACTCTGGCAGGGTATACGGGCCTACGAGCAGTACTTC	CASSLLWQGIRAYEQYF
NA	TRBV7-3	many	14	TRBJ1-3	TGTGCCAATCACGGACGGCCCTCTGGAAACACCATATATTTT	CANHGRPSGNTIYF
TRBD2	TRBV27	NA	15	TRBJ2-7	TGTGCCAGCAGTTTATCGGGGGGGAGATCCTACGAGCAGTACTTC	CASSLSGGRSYEQYF
NA	TRBV29-1	NA	14	TRBJ2-7	TGCAGCGCCCGACCGACGATCAGCTCCTACGAGCAGTACTTC	CSARPTISSYEQYF
NA	TRBV12-5	many	13	TRBJ1-1	TGTGCTAGTGCCAATGAGGGGGTCACTGAAGCTTTCTTT	CASANEGVTEAFF
TRBD1	TRBV2	many	18	TRBJ2-6	TGTGCCAGCACCCCCGGCGGGACAGGGCTCTCTGGGGCCAACGTCCTGACTTTC	CASTPGGTGLSGANVLTF
NA	TRBV5-1	many	14	TRBJ2-2	TGCGCCAGCAGCTTGGCCCTGGACACCGGGGAGCTGTTTTTT	CASSLALDTGELFF
TRBD1	TRBV6-2/TRBV6-3	many	15	TRBJ2-7	TGTGCCAGCAGTTACGCGGGACAGGGTTCCTACGAGCAGTACTTC	CASSYAGQGSYEQYF
TRBD2	TRBV7-2	many	16	TRBJ2-1	TGTGCCAGCAGCTTAGCTCCGGGACTAGCTGGGAATGAGCAGTTCTTC	CASSLAPGLAGNEQFF
TRBD1	TRBV7-2	many	17	TRBJ2-2	TGTGCCAGCAGTCGATCCCGGGACAGGGGGACCACCGGGGAGCTGTTTTTT	CASSRSRDRGTTGELFF
TRBD1	TRBV10-3	NA	14	TRBJ1-2	TGTGCCATCAGTGAGAGGCCCCGGACAGGGACGGGAATTTTC	CAISERPRTGTGIF
NA	TRBV6-1	many	14	TRBJ2-1	TGTGCCAGCAGATCAGCTGACAGGTACAATGAGCAGTTCTTC	CASRSADRYNEQFF